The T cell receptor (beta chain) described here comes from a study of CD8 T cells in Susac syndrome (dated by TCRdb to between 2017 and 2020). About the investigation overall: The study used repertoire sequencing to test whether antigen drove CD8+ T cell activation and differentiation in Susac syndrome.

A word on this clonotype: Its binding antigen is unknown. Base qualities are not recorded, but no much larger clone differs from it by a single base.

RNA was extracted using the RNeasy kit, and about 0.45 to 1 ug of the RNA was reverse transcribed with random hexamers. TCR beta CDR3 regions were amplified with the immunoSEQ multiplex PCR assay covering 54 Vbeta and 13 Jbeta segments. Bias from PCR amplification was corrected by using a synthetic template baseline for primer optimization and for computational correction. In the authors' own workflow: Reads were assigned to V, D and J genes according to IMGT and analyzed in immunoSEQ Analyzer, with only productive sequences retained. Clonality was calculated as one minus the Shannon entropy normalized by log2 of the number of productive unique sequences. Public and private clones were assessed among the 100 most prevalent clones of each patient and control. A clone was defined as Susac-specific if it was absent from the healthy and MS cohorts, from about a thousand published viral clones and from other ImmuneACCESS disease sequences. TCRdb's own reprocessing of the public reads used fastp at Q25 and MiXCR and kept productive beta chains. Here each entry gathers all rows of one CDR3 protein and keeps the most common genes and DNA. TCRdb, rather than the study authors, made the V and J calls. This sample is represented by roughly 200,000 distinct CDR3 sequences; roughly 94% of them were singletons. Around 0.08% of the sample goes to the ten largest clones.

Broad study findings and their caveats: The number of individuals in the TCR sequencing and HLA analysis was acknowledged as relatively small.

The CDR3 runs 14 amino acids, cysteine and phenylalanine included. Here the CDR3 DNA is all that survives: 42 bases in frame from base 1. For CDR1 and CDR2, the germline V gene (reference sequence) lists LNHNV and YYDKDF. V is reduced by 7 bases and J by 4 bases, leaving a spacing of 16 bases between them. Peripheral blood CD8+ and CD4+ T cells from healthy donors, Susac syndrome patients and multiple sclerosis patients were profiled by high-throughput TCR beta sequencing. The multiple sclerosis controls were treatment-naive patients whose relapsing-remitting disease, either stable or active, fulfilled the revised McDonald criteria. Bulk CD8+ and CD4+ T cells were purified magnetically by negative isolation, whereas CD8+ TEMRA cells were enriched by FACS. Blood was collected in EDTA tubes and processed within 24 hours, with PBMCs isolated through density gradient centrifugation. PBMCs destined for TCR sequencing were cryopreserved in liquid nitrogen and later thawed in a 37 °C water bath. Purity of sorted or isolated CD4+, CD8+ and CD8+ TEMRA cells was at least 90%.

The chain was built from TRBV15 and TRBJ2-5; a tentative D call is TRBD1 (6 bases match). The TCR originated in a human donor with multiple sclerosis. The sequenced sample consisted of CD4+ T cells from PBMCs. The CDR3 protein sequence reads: CATTTPDSRETQYF. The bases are TGTGCCACCACTACCCCGGACAGCAGAGAGACCCAGTACTTC.